These 3 T cell receptor beta chains originate from one sample sequenced in a study of cytomegalovirus exposure and HLA in healthy donors. The PCR used 60 Vbeta and 13 Jbeta primers. This table comes from immunoSEQ multiplex PCR, and its TCRdb copy is limited to in-frame clones, with some not included. The profile shows around 39,000 clones, 64% of them singletons. The source material was PBMCs. The origin of the receptors is a human donor in good health.

The chain employs TRBV7-9 and TRBJ2-7, with 8 nucleotides matching TRBD1. Germline-derived CDR1 and CDR2 are SEHNR and FQNEAQ (reference sequence). The ends lost 3 bases at V and 5 bases at J; junction bases unmatched: 6. The CDR3 loop spans 14 amino acids. The DNA of the CDR3 is TGTGCCAGCAGCTTGATGACAGGGGTAGACGAGCAGTACTTC. It translates to CASSLMTGVDEQYF.

This sequence joins TRBV7-9 and TRBJ1-3; D remains unclear. This CDR3 is 13 amino acids long. V gave up 5 bases and J gave up 0 bases, with 5 bases separating them. Per germline, CDR1 SEHNR and CDR2 FQNEAQ (reference sequence). CDR3 in DNA: TGTGCCAGCAGCCTGAGCTCTGGAAACACCATATATTTT. Protein product: CASSLSSGNTIYF. Together with reference TRBV7-9 and TRBJ1-3, the CDR3 gives the full variable domain: DTGVSQNPRHKITKRGQNVTFRCDPISEHNRLYWYRQTLGQGPEFLTYFQNEAQLEKSRLLSDRFSAERPKGSFSTLEIQRTEQGDSAMYLCASSLSSGNTIYFGEGSWLTVV.

The chain has TRBV6-5 and TRBJ2-7; 12 bases match TRBD2. The CDR3 covers 15 residues. Trimming cost V 6 bases and J 3 bases; bases outside gene matches: 6. Per germline, CDR1 MNHEY and CDR2 SVGAGI. The CDR3 here is CASRPTSGGYYEQYF. The CDR3 nucleotides are TGTGCCAGCAGGCCGACTAGCGGGGGATACTACGAGCAGTACTTC.